These 20 T cell receptor beta chains originate from one sample sequenced in a study of blood T cell repertoires in COVID-19. Using immunoSEQ multiplex PCR, the repertoire was profiled, and TCRdb retains in-frame clones only, with some absent. The sample consists of 190,000 or so clones, just under 90% of them appearing once. The sequencing input was peripheral blood. These receptors originate from a woman aged 18-29 years who had recovered from COVID-19.

J is TRBJ1-5 and V is TRBV6-5, with 8 nucleotides matching TRBD1. V trimming: 5 bases; J trimming: 5 bases; junction bases outside the gene matches: 8. This CDR3 spans 15 amino acids. The germline V gene encodes CDR1 MNHEY and CDR2 SVGAGI. CDR3: CASSTAGGQDQPQHF. The CDR3 region has the DNA TGTGCCAGCAGTACAGCAGGGGGCCAGGATCAGCCCCAGCATTTT.

The chain uses TRBV27 and TRBJ2-2; TRBD1 is a possible D gene (5 bases). Germline V CDR1 and CDR2: MNHEY, SMNVEV (reference sequence). V lost 3 bases and J lost 4, with 12 bases in between. This CDR3 region has 15 residues. The CDR3 spells CASSFGDRFTGELFF. As DNA, the CDR3 is TGTGCCAGCAGTTTTGGCGACAGATTCACCGGGGAGCTGTTTTTT.

The V gene is TRBV11-2, the J gene TRBJ2-7, with 7 bases fitting TRBD2. The CDR3 totals 14 residues. Germline CDR1 SGHAT, CDR2 FQNNGV. With 1 base clipped from V and 7 bases from J, the junction kept 7 bases outside the gene matches. The CDR3 here is CASSLGGRAFEQYV. CDR3 DNA sequence: TGTGCCAGCAGCTTAGGGGGGAGGGCCTTTGAGCAGTACGTC.

Worth noting for this clone: The DNA is omitted, as the CDR3 cannot be located on it reliably, and the CDR3 follows TCRdb's listing. This rearrangement joins TRBV6-2 or TRBV6-3 to TRBJ1-6; TRBD1 is taken as the D call from the table, unchecked against the DNA. Germline-derived CDR1 and CDR2 are MNHEY and SVGEGT. The CDR3 has 18 residues if both end residues are counted. The CDR3: CASSFGFGPGRDNSPLHF.

The chain links TRBV10-1 to TRBJ2-1; D possibly corresponds to TRBD2 (6 bases). This CDR3 region has 13 residues. Trimming took 8 bases from V and 4 from J, leaving 12 bases between them. Per the germline V gene, CDR1 is WNHNN and CDR2 is SYGVQD (reference sequence). CDR3 protein: CASPGEGYNEQFF. The CDR3 region has the DNA TGCGCCAGCCCGGGGGAAGGTTACAATGAGCAGTTCTTC.

The genes are TRBV28 and TRBJ1-4, with a weak D call TRBD1 (6 bases). This CDR3 is built from 15 residues. The germline gives CDR1 MDHEN, CDR2 SYDVKM. The ends were cut back, 7 bases at V and 0 bases at J, with 12 bases in the middle. CDR3 in amino acids: CASISPGATNEKLFF. CDR3 nucleotide sequence: TGTGCCAGCATATCACCAGGGGCAACTAATGAAAAACTGTTTTTT.

The V and J genes are TRBV30 and TRBJ2-5, with 15 bases identical to TRBD2. Germline V gene sequence: CDR1 GTSNPN, CDR2 SVGIG (reference sequence). The J segment lost 5 bases and the V segment lost 3 bases, leaving 7 bases of the junction unmatched. CDR3 length equals 16 residues. CDR3 in amino acids: CAWRGGLAGGRETQYF. The DNA for the CDR3 is TGTGCCTGGAGGGGGGGACTAGCGGGAGGTAGGGAGACCCAGTACTTC.

The chain couples TRBV5-8 to TRBJ1-1, with unresolved D. The CDR3 has 17 residues. Germline lookup yields CDR1 SGHTS and CDR2 YDEGEE. V gave up 1 base and J gave up 5 bases, with 21 bases separating them. CDR3: CASSLFVSFGVGTEAFF. The CDR3 DNA is TGTGCCAGCAGCTTGTTTGTTTCGTTCGGGGTTGGTACTGAAGCTTTCTTT.

A note on this clone: The sample carries other DNA sequences with the same CDR3. The V and J genes are TRBV5-1 and TRBJ1-1, with D maybe TRBD1 (5 bases). Germline CDR1 and CDR2: SGHRS and YFSETQ. The CDR3 extends over 12 amino acids. Trimming took 4 bases from V and 5 from J, leaving 9 bases between them. The CDR3 region has the DNA TGCGCCAGCAGCCCGGGGGGGACTGAAGCTTTCTTT. This codes for CASSPGGTEAFF.

The chain combines TRBV11-2 with TRBJ1-5; 9 bases are a match to TRBD1. Losses at the gene ends were 2 bases for V and 7 bases for J; bases not matched to a gene: 6. Germline values: CDR1 SGHAT, CDR2 FQNNGV. The CDR3 contains 15 residues. The CDR3 sequence: CASSLRGQGSQPQHF. The DNA for the CDR3 is TGTGCCAGCAGCTTACGAGGACAGGGGAGCCAGCCCCAGCATTTT.

The count of this clone is one. This chain uses TRBV24-1 with TRBJ2-3, with D possibly TRBD1 on 5 matching bases. This CDR3 comprises 14 residues. The V and J ends lost 3 bases and 1 base respectively, with 7 bases between them. CDR1 and CDR2 from the germline V gene are KGHDR and SFDVKD. CDR3 loop: CATSDEQGTDTQYF. The CDR3, as DNA: TGTGCCACCAGTGATGAACAGGGCACAGATACGCAGTATTTT.

This chain links TRBV19 with TRBJ1-1, with D perhaps matching TRBD1 (5 bases). CDR3 length: 13 amino acids. Between the trimmed V and J ends, which lost 6 bases and 2 bases, there was a span of 10 bases. The germline V gene has CDR1 LNHDA and CDR2 SQIVND (reference sequence). The CDR3 sequence: CASRRGGNTEAFF. DNA of the CDR3: TGTGCCAGTAGGAGGGGAGGAAACACTGAAGCTTTCTTT.

V is TRBV7-7 and J is TRBJ2-1; D perhaps matches TRBD1 (6 bases). Trimming took 5 bases from V and 0 from J, leaving 17 bases between them. This CDR3 comprises 17 residues. The germline gives CDR1 SSHAT, CDR2 FNYEAQ (reference sequence). The CDR3 protein is CASSIGPTGNSYNEQFF. CDR3 sequence (DNA): TGTGCCAGCAGCATCGGCCCGACAGGCAACTCCTACAATGAGCAGTTCTTC.

This chain connects TRBV2 to TRBJ2-1; D is possibly TRBD2 (7 bases). Per the germline V gene, CDR1 is SNHLY and CDR2 is FYNNEI. V was shortened by 9 bases and J by 3 bases, with 18 bases between the two germline ends. The CDR3 consists of 15 residues. CDR3 loop: CASAAEGGYYNEQFF. For the CDR3, the DNA is TGTGCCAGTGCTGCTGAGGGGGGGTACTACAATGAGCAGTTCTTC. The full variable domain, with the rest looked up from reference TRBV2 and TRBJ2-1, is EPEVTQTPSHQVTQMGQEVILRCVPISNHLYFYWYRQILGQKVEFLVSFYNNEISEKSEIFDDQFSVERPDGSNFTLKIRSTKLEDSAMYFCASAAEGGYYNEQFFGPGTRLTVL.

The gene calls are TRBV15 and TRBJ1-4, with 12 nucleotides matching TRBD1. Germline CDR1 reads LNHNV; CDR2 reads YYDKDF (reference sequence). The CDR3 extends over 20 amino acids. V shed 0 bases, J shed 3 bases, and the junction held 11 bases outside the gene matches. This CDR3 is CATSRDKGRGQGASNEKLFF. CDR3 coding DNA: TGTGCCACCAGCAGAGATAAGGGGCGGGGACAGGGGGCCTCTAATGAAAAACTGTTTTTT.

This chain uses TRBV11-2 with TRBJ2-7; D gene unclear. V lost 1 base and J 2 bases, leaving 3 bases between the germline ends. This CDR3 spans 12 amino acids. Germline loops: CDR1 SGHAT, CDR2 FQNNGV. In DNA form, the CDR3 reads TGTGCCAGCAGCTTAGGAGCCTACGAGCAGTACTTC. This sequence encodes CASSLGAYEQYF.

The chain combines TRBV25-1 with TRBJ2-1; 7 bases line up with TRBD1. This CDR3 is built from 15 residues. V was pared by 4 bases and J by 7 bases, with 10 bases of the junction left unmatched. The germline CDR1 and CDR2 sequences are MGHDK and SYGVNS. CDR3 residues: CASSGGTVEGNEQFF. CDR3 coding DNA: TGTGCCAGCAGTGGAGGGACAGTCGAAGGTAATGAGCAGTTCTTC.

CDR3 bases: TGTGCCAGCAGTTTGTGGGGGGCTGAAGCTTTCTTT. Translation: CASSLWGAEAFF. The chain recombines TRBV12-3 or TRBV12-4 with TRBJ1-1, with a weak D call TRBD1 (5 bases). Trimming pared 3 bases from V and 6 bases from J, leaving 8 bases between. CDR3 length equals 12 residues.

The genes are TRBV23-1 and TRBJ1-6, with no clear D. TRBV23-1 is treated as an ORF (open reading frame) with a function not yet certain. V was trimmed by 2 bases and J by 0 bases, leaving 14 bases between them. CDR3 length: 18 amino acids. CDR3 nucleotide sequence: TGCGCCAGCAGTCAACAGACACCTCCGAGCTCCTATAATTCACCCCTCCACTTT. The encoded protein is CASSQQTPPSSYNSPLHF.

V gene TRBV28 combines with J gene TRBJ1-3; TRBD1 might be the D (6 bases). The CDR3 is 12 residues long. Per the germline V gene, CDR1 is MDHEN and CDR2 is SYDVKM. Trimming took off 11 bases at V and 2 bases at J, with 10 bases between the two ends. The CDR3 spells CAGQSTGNTIYF. CDR3 sequence (DNA): TGTGCCGGACAGTCGACTGGAAACACCATATATTTT. The full variable domain, rest sourced from reference TRBV28 and TRBJ1-3, is DVKVTQSSRYLVKRTGEKVFLECVQDMDHENMFWYRQDPGLGLRLIYFSYDVKMKEKGDIPEGYSVSREKKERFSLILESASTNQTSMYLCAGQSTGNTIYFGEGSWLTVV.